This T cell receptor (beta chain) appears in the sequencing data of a study of blood T cell repertoires in COVID-19. As for the study in general: Acute and convalescent COVID-19 samples came from the United States, Italy and Spain.

CDR1 and CDR2 (germline): LNHDA, SQIVND (reference sequence). The CDR3 loop spans 15 amino acids. Trimming cost V 4 bases and J 4 bases; bases outside gene matches: 6. Sequenced by immunoSEQ multiplex PCR; TCRdb stores in-frame clones only, minus some. Among about 70,000 clones, 88% were seen once, and the ten largest hold roughly 6.7%. J is TRBJ1-2 and V is TRBV19; 10 bases agree with TRBD1. This TCR was sampled from a woman in her seventies with acute or convalescent COVID-19. Input material: peripheral blood. CDR3 DNA: TGTGCCAGTAGTACAGCCGGGACAGGGGCCTATGGCTACACCTTC. It translates to CASSTAGTGAYGYTF.